These 15 T cell receptor beta chains were all obtained from the same sample, sequenced in a study of blood T cell repertoires in COVID-19 (dated by TCRdb to 2018 to 2020). Library preparation employed the immunoSEQ multiplex PCR assay. Drawn from immuneACCESS, this table holds only the in-frame rearrangements with V and J called that TCRdb kept. Clones are partly lost; checked studies trace under half to an unresolved V gene and leave the rest unexplained. This sample is represented by fewer than 350,000 clones; 86% of them were singletons. The ten top clones hold 12% of the sample. Sequenced material: peripheral blood. The receptors come from a woman younger than 45 with COVID-19, enrolled during active disease.

The chain carries TRBV6-4 and TRBJ1-2, with D hard to call. The V gene's germline CDR1 is MRHNA and CDR2 SNTAGT. The CDR3 runs 14 residues. With 0 bases removed from V and 4 bases from J, the gap between germline ends came to 9 bases. This chain's CDR3 is CASSDSPGTYGYTF. CDR3 coding DNA: TGTGCCAGCAGTGACTCCCCGGGAACCTATGGCTACACCTTC.

The chain links TRBV5-5 to TRBJ2-7, with D uncertain. The CDR3 totals 11 residues. Trimming removed 1 base from V and 3 bases from J, with 2 bases in between. The germline gives CDR1 SGHKS, CDR2 YYEKEE (reference sequence). This chain's CDR3 is CASSLYYEQYF. The CDR3 nucleotides read TGTGCCAGCAGCTTGTACTACGAGCAGTACTTC.

A few counts support this clone. V is TRBV4-1 and J is TRBJ2-5; no clear D. In germline, CDR1 is MGHRA, CDR2 YSYEKL. V was clipped by 1 base and J by 0 bases, with 12 bases between them. This CDR3 spans 16 amino acids. The CDR3 here is CASSQGQPLYQETQYF. CDR3 nucleotide sequence: TGCGCCAGCAGCCAAGGGCAACCTTTGTACCAAGAGACCCAGTACTTC.

The rearrangement links TRBV7-2 to TRBJ1-6, with no clear D. Trimming left V 1 base short and J 0 bases short, with 10 bases between. CDR1 is SGHTA and CDR2 is FQGNSA in the germline V gene. The CDR3 totals 17 residues. DNA of the CDR3: TGTGCCAGCAGCTTAGTTAGTCGGAGCTCCTATAATTCACCCCTCCACTTT. This gives the protein CASSLVSRSSYNSPLHF. Variable domain in full (rest from reference TRBV7-2 and TRBJ1-6): GAGVSQSPSNKVTEKGKDVELRCDPISGHTALYWYRQSLGQGLEFLIYFQGNSAPDKSGLPSDRFSAERTGGSVSTLTIQRTQQEDSAVYLCASSLVSRSSYNSPLHFGNGTRLTVT.

V is TRBV28 and J is TRBJ2-7, with D perhaps TRBD1 (6 bases). CDR1 MDHEN and CDR2 SYDVKM come from the germline V gene. This CDR3 has 16 residues. The ends were cut back, 6 bases at V and 0 bases at J, with 18 bases in the middle. The CDR3 loop reads CASRPPQGSSSYEQYF. CDR3 sequence (DNA): TGTGCCAGCAGACCCCCACAGGGAAGTAGCTCCTACGAGCAGTACTTC.

This clone was counted only a few times. The rearrangement links TRBV4-1 to TRBJ1-6, with D perhaps matching TRBD1 (5 bases). V was pared by 3 bases and J by 10 bases, with 7 bases between. The length of the CDR3 is 12 residues. Germline loops: CDR1 MGHRA, CDR2 YSYEKL. The CDR3: CASSQGGSPLHF. The CDR3 nucleotides read TGCGCCAGCAGCCAGGGGGGGTCACCCCTCCACTTT.

DNA of the CDR3: TGTGCCAGCAGCTTGGTTAGGGGACAGGGCACAGATACGCAGTATTTT. It specifies CASSLVRGQGTDTQYF. The V gene is TRBV5-4, the J gene TRBJ2-3; 8 positions agree with TRBD1. The germline V gene encodes CDR1 SGHNT and CDR2 YYREEE (reference sequence). The ends lost 0 bases at V and 1 base at J; junction bases unmatched: 4. This CDR3 contains 16 residues.

The chain is built from TRBV4-2 and TRBJ2-2; 14 nucleotides align to TRBD2. The CDR3 contains 18 residues. V shed 3 bases, J shed 4 bases, and the junction held 7 bases outside the gene matches. CDR1 is LGHNA, CDR2 YNFKEQ, per germline. CDR3 sequence: CASSHPTSGGAPTGELFF. The DNA of the CDR3 is TGTGCCAGCAGCCACCCGACTAGCGGGGGGGCCCCCACCGGGGAGCTGTTTTTT.

The V and J genes are TRBV5-1 and TRBJ1-3; TRBD1 aligns across 7 bases. V lost 4 bases, J lost 0 bases, and 7 bases stayed unmatched. This CDR3 comprises 16 residues. The germline gives CDR1 SGHRS, CDR2 YFSETQ. Written as DNA, the CDR3 is TGCGCCAGCAGCACTGGACAGGCGAACTCTGGAAACACCATATATTTT. Translation: CASSTGQANSGNTIYF.

The chain links TRBV5-8 to TRBJ1-2; TRBD1 might be the D (5 bases). The germline CDR1 and CDR2 sequences are SGHTS and YDEGEE. The V gene lost 0 bases and the J gene lost 1 base, with 10 bases spanning the gap. CDR3 length: 15 residues. The DNA for the CDR3 is TGTGCCAGCAGCTTGGCAGGGATCCATAACTATGGCTACACCTTC. Translation: CASSLAGIHNYGYTF. Together with reference TRBV5-8 and TRBJ1-2, the CDR3 gives the full variable domain: EAGVTQSPTHLIKTRGQQATLRCSPISGHTSVYWYQQALGLGLQFLLWYDEGEERNRGNFPPRFSGRQFPNYSSELNVNALELEDSALYLCASSLAGIHNYGYTFGSGTRLTVV.

The rearrangement links TRBV6-1 to TRBJ1-2; weak D call: TRBD1 (5 bases). CDR3 size: 14 residues. Deletions cut 2 bases from V and 4 bases from J, with 11 bases between. CDR1 MNHNS and CDR2 SASEGT come from the germline V gene. This CDR3 is CASSERAGLYGYTF. In DNA, the CDR3 is TGTGCCAGCAGTGAAAGGGCAGGGCTCTATGGCTACACCTTC.

V is TRBV6-6 and J is TRBJ1-2, with D possibly being TRBD1 (6 bases). Germline CDR1 is MNHNY and CDR2 is SVGAGI (reference sequence). V was shortened by 6 bases and J by 4 bases, with 15 bases between the two germline ends. The CDR3 spans 14 residues. As DNA, the CDR3 is TGTGCCAGCAGGAAAAAGGGGGAAAGCTATGGCTACACCTTC. Amino acid sequence: CASRKKGESYGYTF.

The chain combines TRBV6-5 with TRBJ1-2, with 9 bases identical to TRBD1. Germline V CDR1 and CDR2: MNHEY, SVGAGI. V shed 6 bases and J 3 bases; nucleotides not matched to a gene: 5. This CDR3 has 14 residues. CDR3 DNA sequence: TGTGCCAGCAGCTTGGACAGGGGTGACTATGGCTACACCTTC. It is translated as CASSLDRGDYGYTF.

The genes are TRBV2 and TRBJ1-4; 7 nucleotides match TRBD1. The CDR3 spans 14 residues. Germline trimming cut 6 bases from V and 5 bases from J; bases unmatched to any gene: 6. Germline lookup yields CDR1 SNHLY and CDR2 FYNNEI. CDR3 sequence reads: CASSEGQINEKLFF. Here the CDR3 DNA reads TGTGCCAGCAGCGAGGGACAGATAAATGAAAAACTGTTTTTT.

This sequence joins TRBV5-6 and TRBJ2-7; 7 bases align to TRBD2. This CDR3 region has 14 residues. V shed 2 bases, J shed 2 bases, and the junction held 4 bases outside the gene matches. Germline CDR1 and CDR2: SGHDT and YYEEEE. CDR3 nucleotides: TGTGCCAGCAGCTTCGGGGGGATAACCTACGAGCAGTACTTC. Its translation: CASSFGGITYEQYF.